The clone carrying this T cell receptor beta chain was detected many times. Antigen unknown. Clinical symptoms, serum thyroxine, TRAb, thyroid ultrasound and orbital computed tomography informed diagnoses. Fresh peripheral blood, less than 11 ml of it, supplied the PBMCs. The data derive from a study of T cells in Graves' hyperthyroidism and ophthalmopathy. Findings of the study overall: The majority of expanded thyroid clonotypes above 0.001 also appeared in blood.

The germline V and J ends were trimmed by 8 bases and 3 bases, with 11 bases remaining between them. Germline CDR1 DFQATT, CDR2 SNEGSKA (reference sequence). CDR3 length: 11 amino acids. Amplified TCR beta CDR3 regions came from RNA transcripts. First-round RT-PCR of the TCR CDR3 relied on the HTBI primer set. TCRdb re-called the multiplex PCR reads through MiXCR, storing one row per CDR3 protein. The sample gives about 530,000 distinct CDR3 sequences, about 15% of which show up once; around 17% is in the top ten. The genes are TRBV20-1 and TRBJ2-7; D not certain. The receptor's source is a woman aged 18-29 years with Graves' ophthalmopathy. Input material: blood. CDR3 DNA sequence: TGCAGTACGACGGCCGACTACGAGCAGTACTTC. It is translated as CSTTADYEQYF.